The 2 T cell receptor beta chains below all came from one sample that was sequenced in a study of T cell responses to AZD1222 COVID-19 vaccine. Repertoires were generated with immunoSEQ multiplex PCR, while TCRdb's copy carries only in-frame clones and drops some. Among about 78,000 clones listed, 75% to 95% were seen once. The source material was peripheral blood, sampled 28 days after the second AZD1222 dose. Receptor source: an adult who received the AZD1222 COVID-19 vaccine.

This sequence joins TRBV10-3 and TRBJ2-2, with D possibly matching TRBD2 (6 bases). Per the germline V gene, CDR1 is ENHRY and CDR2 is SYGVKD. The CDR3 is 16 amino acids. V lost 6 bases, J lost 0 bases, and 14 bases lay in between. Here the CDR3 reads CAIRPRGLANTGELFF. DNA of the CDR3: TGTGCCATCAGACCTAGGGGACTCGCGAACACCGGGGAGCTGTTTTTT.

This chain connects TRBV3-1 (or the pseudogene TRBV3-2) to TRBJ1-2, with no clear D. This CDR3 contains 14 residues. The germline V gene has CDR1 LGHDT and CDR2 YNNKEL (reference sequence). Trimming removed 0 bases at V and 8 bases at J, with 13 bases between. For the CDR3, the DNA is TGTGCCAGCAGCCAAGAGTTAGCGGTTTTGGGCTACACCTTC. Its protein product is CASSQELAVLGYTF.